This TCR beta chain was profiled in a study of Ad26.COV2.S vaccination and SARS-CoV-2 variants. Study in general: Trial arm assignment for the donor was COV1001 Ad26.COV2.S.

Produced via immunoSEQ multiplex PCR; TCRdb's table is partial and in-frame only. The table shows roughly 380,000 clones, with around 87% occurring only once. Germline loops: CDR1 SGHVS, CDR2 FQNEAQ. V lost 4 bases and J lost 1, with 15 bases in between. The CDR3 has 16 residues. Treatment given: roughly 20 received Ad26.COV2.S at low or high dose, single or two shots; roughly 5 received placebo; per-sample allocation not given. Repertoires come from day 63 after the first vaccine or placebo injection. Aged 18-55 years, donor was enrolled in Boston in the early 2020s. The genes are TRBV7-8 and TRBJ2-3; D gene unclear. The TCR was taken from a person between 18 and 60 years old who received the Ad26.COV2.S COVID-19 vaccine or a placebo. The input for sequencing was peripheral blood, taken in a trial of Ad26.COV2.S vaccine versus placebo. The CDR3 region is CASSSRESVGTDTQYF. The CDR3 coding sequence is TGTGCCAGCAGCTCCCGCGAATCGGTCGGCACAGATACGCAGTATTTT.